A selection of T cell receptor beta chains follows, all from one sample in a study of blood T cell repertoires in COVID-19. Data came from immunoSEQ multiplex PCR; TCRdb stores just in-frame clones and leaves some out. In the table there are 95,000 to 150,000 clones, roughly 84% of which are singletons. Sequencing was carried out using PBMCs or T cells enriched from blood (not recorded which). The receptors were gathered from a woman between 25 and 40 years old who had recovered from COVID-19. Both conserved end residues are part of each CDR3. The D gene is left open where the match is weak. Clone size is stated in some rows and not others, as once, few, many or a class when expanded.

clone_size: NA; v_call: TRBV6-4; d_call: TRBD1; j_call: TRBJ2-2; cdr3_aa: CASSDTSTGAVGELFF; cdr3_nt: TGTGCCAGCAGTGACACCTCGACAGGGGCGGTCGGGGAGCTGTTTTTT
clone_size: NA; v_call: TRBV7-3; d_call: TRBD2; j_call: TRBJ2-3; cdr3_aa: CASSFGLAGGVLTDTQYF; cdr3_nt: TGTGCCAGCAGCTTCGGACTAGCGGGAGGGGTCTTAACAGATACGCAGTATTTT
clone_size: NA; v_call: TRBV7-9; d_call: TRBD1; j_call: TRBJ1-5; cdr3_aa: CASSRTGTGQGQPQHF; cdr3_nt: TGTGCCAGCAGCCGAACCGGGACAGGACAGGGACAGCCCCAGCATTTT
clone_size: NA; v_call: TRBV7-2; d_call: NA; j_call: TRBJ2-5; cdr3_aa: CASSYIGSETQYF; cdr3_nt: TGTGCCAGCAGCTATATTGGTAGCGAGACCCAGTACTTC
clone_size: NA; v_call: TRBV5-1; d_call: TRBD1; j_call: TRBJ2-7; cdr3_aa: CASSPGQASYEQYF; cdr3_nt: TGCGCCAGCAGCCCCGGACAGGCCTCCTACGAGCAGTACTTC
clone_size: once; v_call: TRBV28; d_call: NA; j_call: TRBJ2-7; cdr3_aa: CASSFGQAYEQYF; cdr3_nt: TGTGCCAGCAGTTTTGGGCAGGCCTACGAGCAGTACTTC
clone_size: NA; v_call: TRBV7-6; d_call: NA; j_call: TRBJ2-3; cdr3_aa: CASSLEGSGASTDTQYF; cdr3_nt: TGTGCCAGCAGCTTAGAGGGTAGCGGAGCCAGCACAGATACGCAGTATTTT
clone_size: once; v_call: TRBV28; d_call: TRBD2; j_call: TRBJ2-1; cdr3_aa: CASSLRAGLAGRRYNEQFF; cdr3_nt: TGTGCCAGCAGCCTCAGAGCGGGACTAGCGGGAAGACGCTACAATGAGCAGTTCTTC
clone_size: NA; v_call: TRBV9; d_call: NA; j_call: TRBJ2-1; cdr3_aa: CASSVAPGAPNEQFF; cdr3_nt: TGTGCCAGCAGCGTAGCTCCTGGGGCCCCTAATGAGCAGTTCTTC
clone_size: NA; v_call: TRBV7-8; d_call: NA; j_call: TRBJ1-1; cdr3_aa: CASSLAPRGGTEAFF; cdr3_nt: TGTGCCAGCAGCTTAGCGCCCAGGGGTGGCACTGAAGCTTTCTTT
clone_size: NA; v_call: TRBV15; d_call: TRBD1; j_call: TRBJ2-3; cdr3_aa: CATSREVGDRDTQYF; cdr3_nt: TGTGCCACCAGCAGGGAGGTGGGGGACAGGGATACGCAGTATTTT
clone_size: NA; v_call: TRBV19; d_call: TRBD1; j_call: TRBJ1-2; cdr3_aa: CASSRGGGFNYGYTF; cdr3_nt: TGTGCCAGTAGTCGAGGGGGCGGGTTTAACTATGGCTACACCTTC
clone_size: NA; v_call: TRBV5-1; d_call: NA; j_call: TRBJ1-1; cdr3_aa: CASSDGTEAFF; cdr3_nt: TGCGCCAGCAGCGATGGGACAGAAGCTTTCTTT
clone_size: NA; v_call: TRBV7-2; d_call: NA; j_call: TRBJ2-1; cdr3_aa: CASSTSKSSYNEQFF; cdr3_nt: TGTGCCAGCAGCACAAGTAAAAGCTCCTACAATGAGCAGTTCTTC
clone_size: NA; v_call: TRBV28; d_call: NA; j_call: TRBJ2-7; cdr3_aa: CASSFSLQGLSYEQYF; cdr3_nt: TGTGCCAGCAGTTTCTCTCTCCAGGGGCTCTCCTACGAGCAGTACTTC
clone_size: NA; v_call: TRBV30; d_call: TRBD2; j_call: TRBJ2-1; cdr3_aa: CAWLRAGVSQRNEQFF; cdr3_nt: TGTGCCTGGTTGCGTGCGGGAGTTTCCCAGCGCAATGAGCAGTTCTTC
clone_size: NA; v_call: TRBV5-4; d_call: TRBD2; j_call: TRBJ2-5; cdr3_aa: CASSYGLAGQETQYF; cdr3_nt: TGTGCCAGCAGCTACGGACTAGCGGGGCAAGAGACCCAGTACTTC
clone_size: NA; v_call: TRBV19; d_call: NA; j_call: TRBJ1-5; cdr3_aa: CASSILGGQPQHF; cdr3_nt: TGTGCCAGTAGTATACTCGGGGGTCAGCCCCAGCATTTT
clone_size: NA; v_call: TRBV7-9; d_call: TRBD2; j_call: TRBJ2-5; cdr3_aa: CASSPFMGRVQETQYF; cdr3_nt: TGTGCCAGCAGCCCCTTTATGGGGAGGGTACAAGAGACCCAGTACTTC
clone_size: NA; v_call: TRBV19; d_call: NA; j_call: TRBJ2-7; cdr3_aa: CASSIELASPYEQYF; cdr3_nt: TGTGCCAGTAGTATAGAGTTGGCCTCACCTTACGAGCAGTACTTC
clone_size: NA; v_call: TRBV5-1; d_call: NA; j_call: TRBJ2-3; cdr3_aa: CASRPQAGTDTQYF; cdr3_nt: TGCGCCAGCAGACCTCAGGCAGGCACAGATACGCAGTATTTT
clone_size: NA; v_call: TRBV19; d_call: TRBD1; j_call: TRBJ2-3; cdr3_aa: CASSIIDRGFADTQYF; cdr3_nt: TGTGCCAGTAGTATTATAGACAGGGGATTTGCAGATACGCAGTATTTT
clone_size: NA; v_call: TRBV6-5; d_call: TRBD2; j_call: TRBJ2-1; cdr3_aa: CASRDLAGDVYEQFF; cdr3_nt: TGTGCCAGCAGAGACCTAGCGGGAGATGTGTATGAGCAGTTCTTC
clone_size: NA; v_call: TRBV5-1; d_call: NA; j_call: TRBJ1-4; cdr3_aa: CASSLEGAGEKLFF; cdr3_nt: TGCGCCAGCAGCTTGGAAGGGGCCGGGGAAAAACTGTTTTTT
clone_size: NA; v_call: TRBV29-1; d_call: TRBD1; j_call: TRBJ1-2; cdr3_aa: CSVAGQGSYGYTF; cdr3_nt: TGCAGCGTTGCTGGACAGGGCAGCTATGGCTACACCTTC
clone_size: NA; v_call: TRBV28; d_call: NA; j_call: TRBJ1-5; cdr3_aa: CATQGRQPQHF; cdr3_nt: TGTGCCACCCAGGGTCGGCAGCCCCAGCATTTT
clone_size: NA; v_call: TRBV19; d_call: NA; j_call: TRBJ2-7; cdr3_aa: CASSIARLSEQYF; cdr3_nt: TGTGCCAGTAGTATAGCCAGGTTAAGCGAGCAGTACTTC
clone_size: NA; v_call: TRBV6-6; d_call: TRBD1; j_call: TRBJ1-6; cdr3_aa: CASSYSGQGGSPLHF; cdr3_nt: TGTGCCAGCAGTTACTCCGGACAGGGAGGCTCACCCCTCCACTTT
clone_size: NA; v_call: TRBV11-3; d_call: NA; j_call: TRBJ2-3; cdr3_aa: CASSLVAGTDTQYF; cdr3_nt: TGTGCCAGCAGCTTAGTGGCGGGCACAGATACGCAGTATTTT
clone_size: NA; v_call: TRBV5-1; d_call: TRBD2; j_call: TRBJ2-3; cdr3_aa: CASSQGLAGSPGDTQYF; cdr3_nt: TGCGCCAGCAGCCAGGGACTAGCGGGATCCCCGGGAGATACGCAGTATTTT
clone_size: NA; v_call: TRBV6-4; d_call: TRBD1; j_call: TRBJ2-6; cdr3_aa: CASSDSQGAGANVLTF; cdr3_nt: TGTGCCAGCAGTGACTCACAGGGGGCTGGGGCCAACGTCCTGACTTTC
clone_size: NA; v_call: TRBV5-4; d_call: TRBD2; j_call: TRBJ2-7; cdr3_aa: CASSSGTSGRVYEQYF; cdr3_nt: TGTGCCAGCAGCTCCGGGACTAGCGGGAGGGTCTACGAGCAGTACTTC
clone_size: NA; v_call: TRBV11-2; d_call: TRBD1; j_call: TRBJ2-7; cdr3_aa: CASSSTGAQYF; cdr3_nt: TGTGCCAGCAGCTCTACAGGGGCCCAGTACTTC
clone_size: NA; v_call: TRBV25-1; d_call: TRBD1; j_call: TRBJ1-1; cdr3_aa: CASSRQGFAEAFF; cdr3_nt: TGTGCCAGCAGTAGACAGGGATTCGCTGAAGCTTTCTTT
clone_size: NA; v_call: TRBV3-1/TRBV3-2; d_call: NA; j_call: TRBJ2-7; cdr3_aa: CASSKSGYSSYEQYF; cdr3_nt: TGTGCCAGCAGCAAGAGCGGTTACAGCTCCTACGAGCAGTACTTC
clone_size: few; v_call: TRBV10-3; d_call: NA; j_call: TRBJ2-7; cdr3_aa: CAISESGGRFYEQYF; cdr3_nt: TGTGCCATCAGTGAGTCTGGTGGGAGGTTCTACGAGCAGTACTTC
clone_size: NA; v_call: TRBV5-1; d_call: TRBD1; j_call: TRBJ2-7; cdr3_aa: CASRETGASYEQYF; cdr3_nt: TGCGCCAGCAGGGAGACAGGGGCCTCCTACGAGCAGTACTTC
clone_size: few; v_call: TRBV5-1; d_call: TRBD1; j_call: TRBJ2-7; cdr3_aa: CASRRDREQDEQYF; cdr3_nt: TGCGCCAGCAGAAGAGACAGGGAGCAGGACGAGCAGTACTTC
clone_size: NA; v_call: TRBV4-3; d_call: NA; j_call: TRBJ1-2; cdr3_aa: CASSQEGGVDGYTF; cdr3_nt: TGCGCCAGCAGCCAAGAGGGAGGGGTTGATGGCTACACCTTC
clone_size: NA; v_call: TRBV20-1; d_call: NA; j_call: TRBJ2-1; cdr3_aa: CSKLRGREQFF; cdr3_nt: TGCAGTAAACTCCGGGGAAGGGAGCAGTTCTTC
clone_size: NA; v_call: TRBV6-5; d_call: TRBD1; j_call: TRBJ2-1; cdr3_aa: CASRGGTGGPNEQFF; cdr3_nt: TGTGCCAGCAGGGGAGGGACAGGGGGCCCCAATGAGCAGTTCTTC
clone_size: NA; v_call: TRBV28; d_call: TRBD1; j_call: TRBJ2-7; cdr3_aa: CASRRIRDRGSYEQYF; cdr3_nt: TGTGCCAGCAGGCGTATCCGGGACAGGGGGTCCTACGAGCAGTACTTC
clone_size: NA; v_call: TRBV27; d_call: NA; j_call: TRBJ2-7; cdr3_aa: CASSLSPHYEQYF; cdr3_nt: TGTGCCAGCAGTTTATCCCCCCACTACGAGCAGTACTTC
clone_size: NA; v_call: TRBV18; d_call: NA; j_call: TRBJ2-2; cdr3_aa: CASSLNQGGGLFF; cdr3_nt: TGTGCCAGCTCACTGAACCAGGGAGGAGGGCTGTTTTTT
clone_size: few; v_call: TRBV29-1; d_call: TRBD1; j_call: TRBJ2-5; cdr3_aa: CSVVGTGVQGTQYF; cdr3_nt: TGCAGCGTTGTCGGGACAGGGGTCCAGGGGACCCAGTACTTC
clone_size: NA; v_call: TRBV7-8; d_call: TRBD1; j_call: TRBJ1-2; cdr3_aa: CASSPGTGSNYGYTF; cdr3_nt: TGTGCCAGCAGCCCCGGGACAGGGAGTAACTATGGCTACACCTTC
clone_size: few; v_call: TRBV18; d_call: TRBD1; j_call: TRBJ1-1; cdr3_aa: CASSVYQGDTEAFF; cdr3_nt: TGTGCCAGCTCAGTTTACCAGGGGGACACTGAAGCTTTCTTT
clone_size: NA; v_call: TRBV28; d_call: TRBD1; j_call: TRBJ1-1; cdr3_aa: CASKWDRGGRGGSTEAFF; cdr3_nt: TGTGCCAGCAAATGGGACAGGGGAGGCCGGGGGGGGAGCACTGAAGCTTTCTTT
clone_size: NA; v_call: TRBV19; d_call: NA; j_call: TRBJ1-4; cdr3_aa: CASREGGSNEKLFF; cdr3_nt: TGTGCCAGTAGAGAAGGAGGGTCTAATGAAAAACTGTTTTTT
clone_size: NA; v_call: TRBV5-1; d_call: NA; j_call: TRBJ1-1; cdr3_aa: CASYREFSMNTEAFF; cdr3_nt: TGCGCCAGCTACAGGGAATTCTCGATGAACACTGAAGCTTTCTTT
clone_size: NA; v_call: TRBV15; d_call: TRBD1; j_call: TRBJ1-2; cdr3_aa: CATSSDRGTYGYTF; cdr3_nt: TGTGCCACCAGCAGCGACAGGGGGACCTATGGCTACACCTTC
clone_size: NA; v_call: TRBV9; d_call: NA; j_call: TRBJ1-4; cdr3_aa: CASSSEGATNEKLFF; cdr3_nt: TGTGCCAGCAGCTCCGAGGGGGCAACTAATGAAAAACTGTTTTTT
clone_size: NA; v_call: TRBV5-1; d_call: NA; j_call: TRBJ1-1; cdr3_aa: CASSLAVNTEAFF; cdr3_nt: TGCGCCAGCAGCTTGGCAGTGAACACTGAAGCTTTCTTT